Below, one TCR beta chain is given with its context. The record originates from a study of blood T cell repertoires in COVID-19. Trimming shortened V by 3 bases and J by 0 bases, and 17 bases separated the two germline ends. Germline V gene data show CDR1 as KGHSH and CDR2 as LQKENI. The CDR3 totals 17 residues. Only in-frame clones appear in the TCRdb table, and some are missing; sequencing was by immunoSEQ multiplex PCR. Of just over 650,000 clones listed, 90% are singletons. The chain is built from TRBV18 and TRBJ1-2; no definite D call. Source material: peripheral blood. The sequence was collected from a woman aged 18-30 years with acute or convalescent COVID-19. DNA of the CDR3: TGTGCCAGCTCACCCCGACCCGACGGCCTAGCTAACTATGGCTACACCTTC. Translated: CASSPRPDGLANYGYTF.